A selection of T cell receptor beta chains follows, all from one sample in a study of blood T cell repertoires in COVID-19. Profiled with immunoSEQ multiplex PCR; TCRdb holds only in-frame clones, not every one. Of more than 120,000 clones in the sample, approximately 89% were seen once. What was sequenced was peripheral blood. These TCRs come from a human donor in a cohort sampled during active COVID-19. CDR3s leave out the opening cysteine and the closing phenylalanine or tryptophan. Fields, in order: D gene, V gene, J gene, clone size, CDR3 protein. D genes are given only for firm matches. Clone size is not always given. Where it is, it says once, few, many or a class for expanded clones.

D gene: TRBD1; V gene: TRBV29-1; J gene: TRBJ1-2; clone size: few; CDR3 protein: SFGQGGYGYT
D gene: TRBD2; V gene: TRBV20-1; J gene: TRBJ2-1; clone size: -; CDR3 protein: SASSLKRGVTYNEQF
D gene: -; V gene: TRBV7-9; J gene: TRBJ1-5; clone size: once; CDR3 protein: ASSLYDDRGNQPQH
D gene: -; V gene: TRBV7-2; J gene: TRBJ1-3; clone size: -; CDR3 protein: ASSQQIRYSGNTIY
D gene: -; V gene: TRBV7-9; J gene: TRBJ1-2; clone size: -; CDR3 protein: ASSLLAYGYT
D gene: TRBD1; V gene: TRBV7-9; J gene: TRBJ2-7; clone size: -; CDR3 protein: ASSPPRTGGIVPEQY
D gene: TRBD1; V gene: TRBV18; J gene: TRBJ2-3; clone size: -; CDR3 protein: ASSPSWTGGTDTQY
D gene: -; V gene: TRBV5-4; J gene: TRBJ1-2; clone size: -; CDR3 protein: ASSLDWRFYGYT
D gene: -; V gene: TRBV7-9; J gene: TRBJ2-7; clone size: -; CDR3 protein: ASSSAGVEQY
D gene: -; V gene: TRBV5-4; J gene: TRBJ1-3; clone size: -; CDR3 protein: ASSLPGQTGNTIY
D gene: TRBD1; V gene: TRBV5-1; J gene: TRBJ2-2; clone size: -; CDR3 protein: ASSLEGAGTGELF
D gene: TRBD1; V gene: TRBV18; J gene: TRBJ1-6; clone size: -; CDR3 protein: ASSRSRQGNSPLH